Here is one T cell receptor (beta chain) with its context. The table lists this clonotype with a few counts. Its target antigen remains unknown. No clone much larger than this one lies a single base away; base qualities are absent. This entry belongs to a study of T cells in Graves' hyperthyroidism and ophthalmopathy (dated by TCRdb to about 2019). At the level of the whole study: Peripheral blood samples were taken at initial diagnosis, before any treatment was given. Prospective prediction of ophthalmopathy was tested in an independent validation cohort of some 20 hyperthyroidism patients and some 17 patients who later progressed to ophthalmopathy. In roughly six Graves' hyperthyroidism patients, the study also compared T-cell repertoires from thyroid tissue with T-cell repertoires from blood. The paper reports TCR Vbeta CDR3 sequencing of roughly 140 peripheral blood samples: fewer than 50 ophthalmopathy, roughly 74 hyperthyroidism and approximately 17 progressor patients. To identify distinguishing TCR V-J signatures, a discovery cohort of about 95 patients was used, comprising fewer than 45 with Graves' ophthalmopathy and under 60 with stable Graves' hyperthyroidism. For training and testing, the 100 or so patients in the discovery cohort were randomly divided in a 7:3 ratio. Following sampling, methimazole starting at 30 mg daily was given to hyperthyroidism patients, and high-dose intravenous methylprednisolone was given to ophthalmopathy patients. Summary of the overall study and its limitations: Most expanded thyroid clonotypes (frequency above 0.001) were also found in blood, which suggests that blood repertoires may mirror thyroid immune responses. No statistical method was used to set the sample size in advance, and investigators knew the group allocation. Ophthalmopathy was separated from stable hyperthyroidism by a 13 V-J signature model, with around 90% sensitivity and approximately 81% specificity obtained in cross-validation and 80%/75% obtained in testing. In validation, the model predicted progression to ophthalmopathy a median of roughly 6.2 months before onset, with about 64% sensitivity and about 72% specificity.

Moderately to severely active disease, a Clinical Activity Score of at least 3, a NOSPECS grade of at least 4, and a duration under 3 months were present in ophthalmopathy patients. The study excluded patients with uncontrolled infections, other autoimmune diseases, pregnancy or lactation. Diagnoses relied on clinical symptoms, serum thyroxine and TRAb, thyroid ultrasound and orbital computed tomography. PBMCs were separated from about 10 ml of fresh peripheral blood using Ficoll-Paque density gradient centrifugation. Trizol reagent was used to extract total RNA, and RNA quality was then checked on an Agilent 2100 Bioanalyzer. TCR beta CDR3 regions were amplified from RNA transcripts. A first-round RT-PCR of the TCR CDR3 used the HTBI primer set with the Qiagen OneStep RT-PCR kit. The libraries were constructed in a second round of multiplex PCR and then size-selected and purified. Paired-end sequencing of the libraries was performed with 100 bp reads on an Illumina HiSeq2000. Under the source paper's analysis protocol: SOAPnuke was used to process the raw data, removing reads that contained adapters or uncalled bases, had a mean Phred below 15, or lacked an exact match to the constant primer or identifier. COPE v1.2.5 was used to merge high-quality paired reads, and clonotypes were defined as unique nucleotide sequences. MiTCR v1.1 was used to align clonotypes to the IMGT TRBV, TRBD and TRBJ reference segments. The analysis included only V-J combinations with a frequency above 0.0001, which together covered approximately 99% of the repertoires. A TCS score was defined as the ratio of F50 (clonal expansion) to E x V (chaos), with BLOSUM62-based TCRdist applied between CDR3 peptides within each V-J. Welch's t-statistics and random forest reduced around 510 V-J features to roughly 13, which were used in a naive Bayes classifier (R e1071). TCRdb took the public reads, trimmed them with fastp at Q25, ran MiXCR for clone calling and kept in-frame beta chains. Rows matching on CDR3 protein sequence are summarized as one entry with the most common DNA and genes. The V and J calls were not made by the authors but by TCRdb's processing. The sample includes about 250,000 distinct CDR3 sequences, with approximately 23% observed a single time. The ten most abundant clones make up about a third of the sample.

The sample taken for sequencing was blood. The TCR originated in a middle-aged woman with Graves' ophthalmopathy.

The CDR3 region reads CSARENSGRFYEQYF. The sequence in DNA is TGCAGTGCTAGAGAAAATAGCGGGAGATTCTACGAGCAGTACTTC. Rearrangement joined TRBV20-1 to TRBJ2-7; TRBD2 agrees with 9 junctional bases. The CDR3 starts with the cysteine, ends with the phenylalanine, and has 15 residues. The entry retains the CDR3 DNA only, 45 bases that are in frame from base 1. Here V drops 0 bases and J drops 3 bases, and the junction holds 6 bases not matched to any gene. According to the germline V gene (reference sequence), CDR1 reads DFQATT and CDR2 reads SNEGSKA.